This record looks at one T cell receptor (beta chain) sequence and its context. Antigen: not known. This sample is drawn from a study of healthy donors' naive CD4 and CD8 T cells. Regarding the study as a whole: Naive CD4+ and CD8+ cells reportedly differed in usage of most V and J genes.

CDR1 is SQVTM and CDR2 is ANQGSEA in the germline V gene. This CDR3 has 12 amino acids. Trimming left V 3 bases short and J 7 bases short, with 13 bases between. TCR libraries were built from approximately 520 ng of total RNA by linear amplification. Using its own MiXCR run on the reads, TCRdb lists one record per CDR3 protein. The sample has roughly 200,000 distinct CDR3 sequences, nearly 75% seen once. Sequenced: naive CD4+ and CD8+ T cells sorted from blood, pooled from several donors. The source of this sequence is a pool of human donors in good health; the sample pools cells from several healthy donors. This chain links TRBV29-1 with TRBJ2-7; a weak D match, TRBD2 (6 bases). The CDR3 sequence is CSVEEGTAEQYF. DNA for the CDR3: TGCAGCGTTGAGGAGGGCACGGCAGAGCAGTACTTC.